This record covers a single TCR beta chain. CDR1 and CDR2 (germline): LNHDA, SQIVND (reference sequence). Between the trimmed V and J ends, which lost 2 bases and 0 bases, there was a span of 12 bases. The CDR3 extends over 16 amino acids. The data originate from a study of blood T cell repertoires in COVID-19. Participant reports of clinical history set cohort assignment. Individuals in the exposed group had encountered a COVID-19 case within 2 weeks preceding study entry. Assay: immunoSEQ multiplex PCR; the TCRdb copy retains only in-frame clones and omits some. The table records 300,000 to 450,000 clones, 88% of them present only once.

The receptor comes from a woman in her twenties or thirties who had been exposed to COVID-19. The material sequenced was PBMCs or T cells enriched from blood (not recorded which). This chain uses TRBV19 with TRBJ2-3, with D perhaps TRBD1 (5 bases). The CDR3 coding sequence is TGTGCCAGTAGTATACCCCAGGGTTCTAGCACAGATACGCAGTATTTT. This encodes CASSIPQGSSTDTQYF.